Reported below is one TCR beta chain. These data come from a study of blood T cell repertoires in COVID-19. Study details: The study drew acute and convalescent COVID-19 samples from the United States, Italy and Spain.

Authors' data handling: Estimation of nucleated cell counts relied on the amplification of reference gene primers. Repertoires were generated with immunoSEQ multiplex PCR, while TCRdb's copy carries only in-frame clones and drops some. V and J calls and clone size come straight from that table; D and trimming were deduced from the DNA. The top ten clones hold over 6% of a sample with almost 70,000 clones, about 87% of them seen once. The CDR3 spans 14 residues. V trimming: 4 bases; J trimming: 7 bases; junction bases outside the gene matches: 6. Germline CDR1 is MNHEY and CDR2 is SMNVEV (reference sequence).

This rearrangement joins TRBV27 to TRBJ2-7; 11 bases map to TRBD1. Sequencing input: peripheral blood. This clonotype was sampled from a woman between 65 and 79 years old with acute or convalescent COVID-19. For the CDR3, the DNA is TGTGCCAGCAGTTCCGGGACAGGGGGAATAGAGCAGTACTTC. Amino acids: CASSSGTGGIEQYF.